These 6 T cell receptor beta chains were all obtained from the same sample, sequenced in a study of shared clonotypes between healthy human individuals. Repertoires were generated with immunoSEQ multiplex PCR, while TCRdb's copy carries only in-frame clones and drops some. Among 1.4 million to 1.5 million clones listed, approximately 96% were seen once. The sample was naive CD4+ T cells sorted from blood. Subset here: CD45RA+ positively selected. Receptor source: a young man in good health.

The chain's CDR3 is CASSLRVNGEAFF. In DNA form, the CDR3 reads TGTGCCAGCAGCCTGCGGGTAAATGGTGAAGCTTTCTTT. The chain combines TRBV7-3 with TRBJ1-1; no clear D. V was clipped by 5 bases and J by 7 bases, with 14 bases between them. Germline assignment: CDR1 SGHTA and CDR2 FQGTGA. The CDR3 runs to 13 residues.

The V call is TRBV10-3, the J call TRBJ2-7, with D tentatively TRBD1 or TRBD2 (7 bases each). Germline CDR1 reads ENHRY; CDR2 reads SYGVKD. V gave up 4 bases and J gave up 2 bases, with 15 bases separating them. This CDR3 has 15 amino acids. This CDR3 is CAISGTSGGAYEQYF. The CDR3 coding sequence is TGTGCCATCAGTGGAACCTCAGGGGGGGCCTACGAGCAGTACTTC.

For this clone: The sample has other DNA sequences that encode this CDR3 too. The CDR3 DNA reads as TGTGCCAGCTCACTTCGGGACAGCTACGAGCAGTACTTC. It yields the protein CASSLRDSYEQYF. This chain links TRBV18 with TRBJ2-7; 7 positions agree with TRBD1. Trimming at V came to 4 bases and at J to 3 bases, leaving 3 bases not matched to a gene. The germline CDR1 and CDR2 sequences are KGHSH and LQKENI. CDR3 length: 13 amino acids.

The CDR3 DNA reads TGTGCCAGCAGTTTACCCTCTACTAGCGGGAGACCCCACTACGAGCAGTACTTC. Translating it yields CASSLPSTSGRPHYEQYF. The rearrangement joins TRBV28 to TRBJ2-7, with 11 bases lining up with TRBD2. Germline V gene lookup returns CDR1 MDHEN and CDR2 SYDVKM. V shed 2 bases, J shed 3 bases, and the junction held 12 bases outside the gene matches. This CDR3 contains 18 residues. The full variable domain, rest sourced from reference TRBV28 and TRBJ2-7, is DVKVTQSSRYLVKRTGEKVFLECVQDMDHENMFWYRQDPGLGLRLIYFSYDVKMKEKGDIPEGYSVSREKKERFSLILESASTNQTSMYLCASSLPSTSGRPHYEQYFGPGTRLTVT.

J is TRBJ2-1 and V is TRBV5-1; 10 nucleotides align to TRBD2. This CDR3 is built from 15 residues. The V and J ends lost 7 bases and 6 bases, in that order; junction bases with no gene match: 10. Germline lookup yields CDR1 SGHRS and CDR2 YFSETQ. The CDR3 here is CASRIGTSVRNEQFF. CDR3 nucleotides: TGCGCCAGCCGAATTGGGACTAGCGTACGCAATGAGCAGTTCTTC.

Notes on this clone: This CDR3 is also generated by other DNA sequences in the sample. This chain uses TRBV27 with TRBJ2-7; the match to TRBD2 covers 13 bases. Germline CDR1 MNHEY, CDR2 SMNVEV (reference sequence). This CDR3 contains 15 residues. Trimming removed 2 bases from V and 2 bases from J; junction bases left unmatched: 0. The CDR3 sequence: CASSLGLAGAYEQYF. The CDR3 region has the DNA TGTGCCAGCAGTTTAGGACTAGCGGGAGCCTACGAGCAGTACTTC.